The 2 T cell receptor beta chains in this list originate from one sample, sequenced in a study of CD8 T cells in Susac syndrome. With random hexamers, reverse transcription was performed on about 0.5 to 1 ug of RNA. One entry per CDR3 protein, called by TCRdb with MiXCR from the immunoSEQ multiplex PCR reads. The table has hundreds of thousands of distinct CDR3 sequences, just over 90% seen once. The sequencing input was CD4+ T cells from PBMCs. These receptors were obtained from a human donor with multiple sclerosis.

The chain uses TRBV4-1 and TRBJ2-5; D may be TRBD1 (6 bases). V was cut by 0 bases and J by 1 base, with 9 bases left in between. This CDR3 spans 15 amino acids. Germline CDR1 is MGHRA and CDR2 is YSYEKL. The CDR3 region is CASSQEGTTQETQYF. In DNA form, the CDR3 reads TGCGCCAGCAGCCAAGAAGGGACAACCCAAGAGACCCAGTACTTC.

The V call is TRBV9, the J call TRBJ1-5; D is uncertain. The CDR3 runs to 15 residues. Germline V lookup: CDR1 SGDLS, CDR2 YYNGEE. Trimming removed 1 base from V and 5 bases from J, with 13 bases in between. The CDR3 protein is CASSVSGSKYQPQHF. The CDR3 nucleotides read TGTGCCAGCAGCGTATCGGGCAGCAAATATCAGCCCCAGCATTTT.